This T cell receptor beta chain came from a study of metastatic and nonmetastatic thyroid tumors. Study at large: Malignant thyroid and benign thyroid patients provided blood and tumor or nodule tissue whose repertoires were compared. Overall study results and limits: For both blood and tumor, malignant thyroid tumors reportedly showed significantly higher TCR beta diversity than benign nodules did.

This clone was seen ten or more times. Its antigen is as yet unknown. In the source study's methods: Between-group CDR3 differences, defined by clinicopathological status, yielded a distant-metastasis classifier for papillary thyroid cancer. TCRdb ran MiXCR on the PCR reads. None of the V and J calls come from the authors' own analysis; TCRdb made them. The table records 65,000 to 70,000 clones, about 14% of them present only once. Prior to thyroid surgery, none of the patients had received any treatment. Source material: blood. This receptor was taken from a male donor with papillary thyroid cancer or a benign thyroid nodule (not recorded which). Some clones in this sample may be carry-over from other donors' samples.

The DNA for the CDR3 is TGCGCCAGCAGCCAAGAAGAGGGAGGAGGCGCAGATACGCAGTATTTT. Protein: CASSQEEGGGADTQYF. This sequence joins TRBV4-1 and TRBJ2-3; D might be TRBD2 (6 bases). CDR1 is MGHRA and CDR2 is YSYEKL in the germline V gene. The CDR3 loop spans 16 amino acids. V shed 0 bases and J shed 4 bases, with 14 bases lying between them.